The 6 T cell receptor beta chains presented below share a single source sample, sequenced in a study of human T cells and chemical hapten exposure. A single record per CDR3 protein comes from TCRdb applying MiXCR to the RACE reads. The data contain 85,000 to 100,000 distinct CDR3 sequences, 27% of them seen just once; the ten biggest clones take up 10%. Time point indicated: patch test 3, about 24 weeks after DPC sensitization. Treatment of the sample: therapeutic diphenylcyclopropenone sensitization with weekly scalp DPC. This specimen consisted of whole blood, obtained in connection with sensitization to the hapten diphenylcyclopropenone (DPC). The receptors were sampled from a middle-aged man with alopecia areata. Some clones in this sample may be carry-over from other donors' samples.

The chain combines TRBV29-1 with TRBJ2-1; D is possibly TRBD1 (6 bases). Trimming shortened V by 7 bases and J by 8 bases, and 18 bases separated the two germline ends. Germline CDR1 reads SQVTM; CDR2 reads ANQGSEA. The CDR3 extends over 13 amino acids. Written as DNA, the CDR3 is TGCAGCGCCGGACATCTACAGGGACATGAGCAGTTCTTC. It translates to CSAGHLQGHEQFF.

The chain uses TRBV4-1 and TRBJ2-1; D tentatively reads TRBD1 or TRBD2 (5 bases each). Germline values: CDR1 MGHRA, CDR2 YSYEKL. Deletions cut 3 bases from V and 5 bases from J, with 8 bases between. This CDR3 comprises 13 residues. The CDR3 DNA reads as TGCGCCAGCAGCCAGGGGACCAACAATGAGCAGTTCTTC. Translating it yields CASSQGTNNEQFF.

There are many counts of this clonotype. The rearrangement joins TRBV10-3 to TRBJ1-6, with D tentatively TRBD1 (5 bases). V was trimmed by 2 bases and J by 7 bases, leaving 9 bases between them. CDR1 ENHRY and CDR2 SYGVKD come from the germline V gene. This CDR3 comprises 14 residues. DNA for the CDR3: TGTGCCATCAGTGAGGTCAGGGTAAATTCACCCCTCCACTTT. Translation gives CAISEVRVNSPLHF.

The V and J genes are TRBV6-5 and TRBJ2-2; 10 bases map to TRBD2. CDR3 length equals 16 residues. Germline V gene sequence: CDR1 MNHEY, CDR2 SVGAGI. Germline trimming cut 5 bases from V and 6 bases from J; bases unmatched to any gene: 9. The CDR3 sequence: CASSDLSGGSPGELFF. CDR3 in DNA: TGTGCCAGCAGTGACCTTAGCGGGGGGAGTCCCGGGGAGCTGTTTTTT.

A few counts support this clonotype. The V and J genes are TRBV27 and TRBJ1-4; unclear D gene. Germline V gene lookup returns CDR1 MNHEY and CDR2 SMNVEV (reference sequence). The ends were cut back, 5 bases at V and 0 bases at J, with 4 bases in the middle. The CDR3 spans 13 residues. CDR3 amino acids: CASSDTTNEKLFF. CDR3 bases: TGTGCCAGCAGTGACACAACTAATGAAAAACTGTTTTTT.

V gene TRBV29-1 combines with J gene TRBJ1-1; 9 positions agree with TRBD1. Germline CDR1 is SQVTM and CDR2 is ANQGSEA. V lost 7 bases to trimming and J lost 1 base; unmatched junction nucleotides: 1. The CDR3 is made up of 12 amino acids. Written as DNA, the CDR3 is TGCAGCGGGGACAGGGCGAACACTGAAGCTTTCTTT. This encodes CSGDRANTEAFF.